This TCR beta chain appears in the sequencing data of a study of T cell changes during pregnancy in multiple sclerosis. Sequencing used immunoSEQ multiplex PCR; TCRdb keeps in-frame clones, though not all of them. The profile shows some 80,000 clones, about 95% of them singletons. Looked up from germline, CDR1 is SGDLS and CDR2 is YYNGEE. The V gene end was trimmed by 1 base and the J gene end by 6 bases; junction bases not matched to a gene: 10. The CDR3 spans 16 residues. The V gene is TRBV9, the J gene TRBJ2-1; TRBD2 matches at 7 bases. Specimen: peripheral blood, collected in the second trimester of pregnancy. The clonotype originates from a female donor with multiple sclerosis, enrolled in a pregnancy study. The CDR3 coding sequence is TGTGCCAGCAGCGTATTGGGGGGAGGGTCTATCAATGAGCAGTTCTTC. Protein product: CASSVLGGGSINEQFF. The variable domain in full, completed from reference TRBV9 and TRBJ2-1, reads DSGVTQTPKHLITATGQRVTLRCSPRSGDLSVYWYQQSLDQGLQFLIQYYNGEERAKGNILERFSAQQFPDLHSELNLSSLELGDSALYFCASSVLGGGSINEQFFGPGTRLTVL.